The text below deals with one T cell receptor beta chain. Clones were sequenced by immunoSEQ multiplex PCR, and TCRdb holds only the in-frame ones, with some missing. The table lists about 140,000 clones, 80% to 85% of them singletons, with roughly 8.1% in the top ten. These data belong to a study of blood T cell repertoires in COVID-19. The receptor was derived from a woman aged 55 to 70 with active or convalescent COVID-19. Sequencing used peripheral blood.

The CDR3 here is CASSVEASGVADTQYF. CDR3 in DNA: TGTGCCAGCAGCGTAGAAGCTAGCGGGGTCGCAGATACGCAGTATTTT. The chain uses TRBV9 and TRBJ2-3; 9 bases match TRBD2. The trim removed 0 bases at V and 4 bases at J, leaving 6 bases unmatched. The germline V gene has CDR1 SGDLS and CDR2 YYNGEE. CDR3 length: 16 amino acids.